This TCR beta chain emerged from a study of identical twins. Study-level findings and limits: Abundant beta clonotypes from cord blood had fewer insertions, unlike memory repertoires, which showed none.

In regard to this clonotype: Its antigen is unidentified.

TCRdb processed the 5' RACE reads anew with MiXCR; each CDR3 protein has one entry. In the table there are roughly 1,500,000 distinct CDR3 sequences, 25% to 35% of which are singletons. The V gene lost 2 bases and the J gene lost 1 base, with 11 bases spanning the gap. CDR1 is PRHDT and CDR2 is FYEKMQ in the germline V gene (reference sequence). The CDR3 is 15 amino acids. The V gene is TRBV13, the J gene TRBJ1-2; a weak D match, TRBD1 (6 bases). The receptor was derived from a newborn girl in good health. Input material: cord blood. Here the CDR3 DNA reads TGTGCCAGCAGCTTAAAAAACAGGGTTAACTATGGCTACACCTTC. Protein sequence: CASSLKNRVNYGYTF.